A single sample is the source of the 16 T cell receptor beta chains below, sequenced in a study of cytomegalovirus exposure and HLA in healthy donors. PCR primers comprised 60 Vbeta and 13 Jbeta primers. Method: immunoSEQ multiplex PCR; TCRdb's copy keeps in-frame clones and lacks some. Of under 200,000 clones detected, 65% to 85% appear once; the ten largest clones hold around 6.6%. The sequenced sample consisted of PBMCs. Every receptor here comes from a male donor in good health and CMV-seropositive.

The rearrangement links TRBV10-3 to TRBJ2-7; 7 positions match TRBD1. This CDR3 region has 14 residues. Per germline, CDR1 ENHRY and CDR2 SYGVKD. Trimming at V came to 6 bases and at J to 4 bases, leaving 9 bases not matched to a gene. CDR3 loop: CAISNRDRVYEQYF. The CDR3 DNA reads TGTGCCATCAGCAACCGGGACAGAGTTTACGAGCAGTACTTC.

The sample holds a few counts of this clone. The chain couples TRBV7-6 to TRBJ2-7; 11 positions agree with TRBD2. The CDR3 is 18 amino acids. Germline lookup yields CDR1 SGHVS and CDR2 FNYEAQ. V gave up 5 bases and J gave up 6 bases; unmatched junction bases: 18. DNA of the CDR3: TGTGCCAGCAGCCGAGCCTTCCTAGCGGGAGGACCTGACGGCGAGCAGTACTTC. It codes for CASSRAFLAGGPDGEQYF.

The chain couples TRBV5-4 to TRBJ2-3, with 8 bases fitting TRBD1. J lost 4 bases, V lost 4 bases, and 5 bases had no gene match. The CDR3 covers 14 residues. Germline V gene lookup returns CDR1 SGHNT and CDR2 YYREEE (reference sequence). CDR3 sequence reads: CASSRQGAADTQYF. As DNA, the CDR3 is TGTGCCAGCAGCCGGCAGGGGGCGGCAGATACGCAGTATTTT.

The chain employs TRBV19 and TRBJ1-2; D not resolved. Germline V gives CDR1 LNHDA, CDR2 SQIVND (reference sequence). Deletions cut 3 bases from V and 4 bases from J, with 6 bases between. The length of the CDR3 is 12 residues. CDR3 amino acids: CASSMRSYGYTF. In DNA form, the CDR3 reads TGTGCCAGTAGTATGAGAAGCTATGGCTACACCTTC.

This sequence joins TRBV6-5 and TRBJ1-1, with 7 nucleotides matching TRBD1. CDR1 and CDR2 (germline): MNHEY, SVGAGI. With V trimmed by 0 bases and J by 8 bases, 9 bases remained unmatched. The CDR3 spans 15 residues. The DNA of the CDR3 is TGTGCCAGCAGTTACTCGCGACAGGGAAGTCCCGAAGCTTTCTTT. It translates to CASSYSRQGSPEAFF.

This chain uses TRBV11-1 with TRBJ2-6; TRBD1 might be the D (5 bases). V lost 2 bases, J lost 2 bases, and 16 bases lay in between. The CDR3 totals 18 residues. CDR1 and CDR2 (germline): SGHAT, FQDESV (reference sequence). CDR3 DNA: TGTGCCAGCAGCTTAAGGGGCAGGGCGGATACTGGGGCCAACGTCCTGACTTTC. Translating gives CASSLRGRADTGANVLTF.

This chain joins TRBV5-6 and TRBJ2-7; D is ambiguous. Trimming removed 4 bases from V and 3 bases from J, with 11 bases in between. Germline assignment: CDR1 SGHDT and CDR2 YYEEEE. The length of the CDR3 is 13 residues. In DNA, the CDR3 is TGTGCCAGCAGCAACGGAGTGGGCTACGAGCAGTACTTC. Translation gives CASSNGVGYEQYF.

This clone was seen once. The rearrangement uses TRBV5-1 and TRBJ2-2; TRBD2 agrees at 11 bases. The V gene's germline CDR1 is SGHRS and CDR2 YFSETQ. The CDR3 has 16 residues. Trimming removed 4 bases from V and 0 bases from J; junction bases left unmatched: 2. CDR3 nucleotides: TGCGCCAGCAGCCTGGGACTAGCGGCGAACACCGGGGAGCTGTTTTTT. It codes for CASSLGLAANTGELFF. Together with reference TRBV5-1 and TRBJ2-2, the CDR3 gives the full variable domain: KAGVTQTPRYLIKTRGQQVTLSCSPISGHRSVSWYQQTPGQGLQFLFEYFSETQRNKGNFPGRFSGRQFSNSRSEMNVSTLELGDSALYLCASSLGLAANTGELFFGEGSRLTVL.

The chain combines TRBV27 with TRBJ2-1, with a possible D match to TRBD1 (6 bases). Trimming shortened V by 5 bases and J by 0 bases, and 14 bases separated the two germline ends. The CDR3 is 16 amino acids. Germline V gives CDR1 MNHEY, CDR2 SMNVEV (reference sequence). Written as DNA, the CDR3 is TGTGCCAGCAGTCGACAGGATTACCCCTCCTACAATGAGCAGTTCTTC. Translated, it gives CASSRQDYPSYNEQFF.

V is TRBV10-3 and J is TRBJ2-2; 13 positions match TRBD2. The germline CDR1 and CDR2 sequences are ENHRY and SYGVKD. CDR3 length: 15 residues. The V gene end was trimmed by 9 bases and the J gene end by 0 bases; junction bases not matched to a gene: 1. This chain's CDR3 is CAIGTSGANTGELFF. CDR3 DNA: TGTGCCATAGGGACTAGCGGGGCGAACACCGGGGAGCTGTTTTTT.

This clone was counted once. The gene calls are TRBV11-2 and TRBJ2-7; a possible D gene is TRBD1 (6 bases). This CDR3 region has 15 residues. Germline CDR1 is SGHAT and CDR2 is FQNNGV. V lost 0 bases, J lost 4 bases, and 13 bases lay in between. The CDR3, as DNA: TGTGCCAGCAGCTTAGAGACGACAGGTCGGTACGAGCAGTACTTC. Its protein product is CASSLETTGRYEQYF.

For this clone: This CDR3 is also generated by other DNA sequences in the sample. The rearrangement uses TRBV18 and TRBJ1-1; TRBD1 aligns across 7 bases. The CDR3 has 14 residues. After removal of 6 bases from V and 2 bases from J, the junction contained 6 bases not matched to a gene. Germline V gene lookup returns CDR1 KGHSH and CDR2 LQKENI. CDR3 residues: CASSPGTVNTEAFF. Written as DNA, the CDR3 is TGTGCCAGCTCCCCTGGGACAGTCAACACTGAAGCTTTCTTT.

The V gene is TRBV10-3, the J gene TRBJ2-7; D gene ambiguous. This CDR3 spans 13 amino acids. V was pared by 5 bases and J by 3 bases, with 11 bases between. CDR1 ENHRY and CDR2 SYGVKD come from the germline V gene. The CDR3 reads CAISLTQLYEQYF. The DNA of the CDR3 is TGTGCCATCAGTCTGACTCAACTCTACGAGCAGTACTTC.

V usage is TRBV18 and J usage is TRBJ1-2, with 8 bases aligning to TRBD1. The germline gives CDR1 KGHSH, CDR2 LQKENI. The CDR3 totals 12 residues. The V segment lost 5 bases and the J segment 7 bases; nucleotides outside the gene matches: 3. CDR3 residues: CASSTGTGGYTF. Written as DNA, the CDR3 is TGTGCCAGCTCAACCGGGACAGGTGGCTACACCTTC.

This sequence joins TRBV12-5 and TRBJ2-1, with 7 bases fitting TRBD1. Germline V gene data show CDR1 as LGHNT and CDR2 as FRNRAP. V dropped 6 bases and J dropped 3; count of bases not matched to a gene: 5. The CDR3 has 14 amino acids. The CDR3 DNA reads TGTGCTAGTGGACAAAGACAGGGCTACAATGAGCAGTTCTTC. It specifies CASGQRQGYNEQFF.

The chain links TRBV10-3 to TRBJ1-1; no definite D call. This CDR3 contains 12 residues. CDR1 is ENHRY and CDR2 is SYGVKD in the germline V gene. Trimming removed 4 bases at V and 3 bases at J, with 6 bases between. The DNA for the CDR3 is TGTGCCATCAGTGCCTCGGACACTGAAGCTTTCTTT. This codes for CAISASDTEAFF.